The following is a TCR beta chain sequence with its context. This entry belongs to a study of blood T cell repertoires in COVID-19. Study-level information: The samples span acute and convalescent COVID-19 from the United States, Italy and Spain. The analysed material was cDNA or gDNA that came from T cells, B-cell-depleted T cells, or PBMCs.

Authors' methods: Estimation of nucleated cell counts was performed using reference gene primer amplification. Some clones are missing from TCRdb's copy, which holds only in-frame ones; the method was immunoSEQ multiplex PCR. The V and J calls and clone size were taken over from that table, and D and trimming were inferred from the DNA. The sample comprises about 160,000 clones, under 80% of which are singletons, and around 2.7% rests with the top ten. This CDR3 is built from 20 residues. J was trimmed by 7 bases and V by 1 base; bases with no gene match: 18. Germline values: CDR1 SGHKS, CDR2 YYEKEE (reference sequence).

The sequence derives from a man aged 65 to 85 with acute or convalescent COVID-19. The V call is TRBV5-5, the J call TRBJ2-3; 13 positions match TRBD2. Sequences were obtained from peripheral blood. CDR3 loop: CASSLRSTSGGSPFLNTQYF. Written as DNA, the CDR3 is TGTGCCAGCAGCTTGAGGTCGACTAGCGGGGGGTCGCCCTTCTTGAATACGCAGTATTTT.